The source of this T cell receptor beta chain is a study of cytotoxic CD8 clonotypes in ibrutinib-treated CLL. Study-wide background: Partial response was seen in approximately 24 patients and complete response in 2; after median around 72 months, approximately 15 stayed remitted, around twelve progressed.

Sequencing was performed with immunoSEQ multiplex PCR; in TCRdb, only in-frame clones are kept and a portion is missing. The sample carries 200,000 to 250,000 clones, approximately 75% recorded once. CDR3 length: 13 amino acids. Germline lookup yields CDR1 MRHNA and CDR2 SNTAGT. V lost 0 bases and J lost 5, with 5 bases in between. This clone was counted many times. What it binds is unknown. Findings and limits, study-wide: Public clonotypes (which were uncommon) either contracted or remained stable on treatment.

Sequenced material: PBMCs, taken after 12 months of ibrutinib treatment. The receptor was derived from a human donor with chronic lymphocytic leukemia. The V gene is TRBV6-4, the J gene TRBJ2-1, with D perhaps matching TRBD1 (5 bases). In DNA, the CDR3 is TGTGCCAGCAGTGACTCGGACAACAATGAGCAGTTCTTC. It yields the protein CASSDSDNNEQFF.